This T cell receptor (beta chain) was recovered during a study of blood T cell repertoires in COVID-19 (dated by TCRdb to between 2020 and 2021). For the wider study: Collaborator samples came from the United States, Italy and Spain and covered acute and convalescent phases of COVID-19. The material from the prospective study consisted of cDNA or gDNA derived from T cells, B-cell-depleted T cells, or PBMCs. Deeply sampled blood TCRbeta repertoires from subjects exposed to, actively infected with, or recovered from COVID-19 were included in the dataset. The repertoires were released in a freely available public database meant as a resource for research on the immune response to SARS-CoV-2. The samples were drawn from the first 160 participants of the ongoing ImmuneRACE study and from 950 to 1,500 subjects provided by 6 global collaborators. A de-identified subject ID, COVID-19 status, age in years and sex were almost always included in the sample metadata. Where HLA class I and class II types were available, the types were taken from metadata supplied by the sample provider, not from assay-based typing. The research as a whole found: The quantity of clinical and demographic metadata differed by source and by participant and was supplied without curation.

V is pared back by 2 bases and J by 5 bases, with 10 bases lying between the germline termini. The CDR3 starts with the cysteine, ends with the phenylalanine, and has 13 residues. Kept here is only the CDR3 DNA, which spans 39 bases and is read in frame from base 1. From a lookup of the germline V gene, CDR1 and CDR2 are SGDLS and YYNGEE. With regard to this clone: Its antigen is still unknown. Within one base of it there is no much larger clone, and no base qualities were kept.

One collaborating source in Seattle enrolled patients during active infection and followed them longitudinally through the course of disease. Each collaborating institution followed its own protocols to collect whole blood in K2EDTA tubes. Collaborator samples were shipped for TCRbeta analysis as frozen whole blood, isolated PBMCs, or DNA extracted from either sample type. The immunoSEQ Assay, a bias-controlled multiplex PCR, was used to amplify TCRbeta CDR3 regions from genomic DNA. As for how the authors treated the data: The number of nucleated cells in each sample was estimated by amplification of reference gene primers within the assay. To quantify the absolute abundance of each unique TCRbeta CDR3 rearrangement, sequence reads were collapsed and filtered. Productive Simpson clonality was computed per sample as the square root of Simpson's diversity index over productive rearrangements. Imported from immuneACCESS, the table was reduced by TCRdb to in-frame sequences with V and J called. These copies leave out some clones; in studies compared against another copy, an unresolved V gene accounts for under half, and the cause of the remainder is not known. Clonal size and the V and J genes are those of that table, whereas D and trimming came from the DNA. The table for this sample lists around 150,000 clones; around 82% of them were counted only once. The ten most abundant clones make up approximately 7% of the sample.

The sequencing sample was made of peripheral blood. The receptor was isolated from a woman in her 40s with COVID-19, enrolled during active disease. The chain uses TRBV9 and TRBJ1-1; the best D guess is TRBD1, with 5 bases matching. CDR3 protein: CASSVLGGTEAFF. In nucleotide form, the sequence is TGTGCCAGCAGCGTGCTTGGGGGGACTGAAGCTTTCTTT.